The 31 T cell receptor beta chains below all came from one sample that was sequenced in a study of response to subunit inactivated influenza vaccine. Using its own MiXCR run on the RT-PCR reads, TCRdb lists one record per CDR3 protein. The sample holds approximately 300,000 distinct CDR3 sequences, approximately 23% seen once. Specimen: PBMCs from blood, collected less than 22 months after vaccination. The receptors stem from a man aged 50 to 69 who received an inactivated influenza vaccine.

This clonotype showed up many times. The V and J genes are TRBV18 and TRBJ1-2, with D perhaps matching TRBD1 (5 bases). This CDR3 is 14 amino acids long. Germline V gives CDR1 KGHSH, CDR2 LQKENI. V was pared by 2 bases and J by 4 bases, with 11 bases between. CDR3 sequence: CASSPSGRAYGYTF. The DNA of the CDR3 is TGTGCCAGCTCACCATCAGGCAGGGCCTATGGCTACACCTTC.

The chain carries TRBV19 and TRBJ1-1; D perhaps matches TRBD1 (5 bases). The CDR3 is 13 residues long. Germline V gene sequence: CDR1 LNHDA, CDR2 SQIVND (reference sequence). V was trimmed by 6 bases and J by 7 bases, leaving 15 bases between them. Written as DNA, the CDR3 is TGTGCCAGTAGCCCCCTTTCGGGGGTTGAAGCTTTCTTT. As protein: CASSPLSGVEAFF.

This clonotype has more than one count but fewer than ten. The rearrangement joins TRBV5-1 to TRBJ2-7; D is perhaps TRBD1 or TRBD2 (5 bases each). CDR1 and CDR2 from the germline V gene are SGHRS and YFSETQ. V shed 4 bases and J shed 7 bases, with 18 bases lying between them. The CDR3 is 14 amino acids. The CDR3 spells CASSPGTGLFEQYF. The CDR3 nucleotides are TGCGCCAGCAGCCCCGGGACCGGACTTTTTGAGCAGTACTTC.

This chain uses TRBV12-3 or TRBV12-4 with TRBJ2-2, with D hard to call. The ends were cut back, 7 bases at V and 5 bases at J, with 14 bases in the middle. There are 14 residues in the CDR3. DNA for the CDR3: TGTGCCAGCATAGGGCCAGGTGGTACCGGGGAGCTGTTTTTT. Protein product: CASIGPGGTGELFF.

Ten or more counts support this clonotype. This sequence joins TRBV2 and TRBJ1-5; D remains ambiguous. Germline CDR1 and CDR2: SNHLY and FYNNEI. The CDR3 has 12 residues. The V and J ends lost 1 base and 6 bases respectively, with 4 bases between them. CDR3 DNA: TGTGCCAGCAGTGAAGTAGGTCAGCCCCAGCATTTT. Translation gives CASSEVGQPQHF.

The V call is TRBV7-9, the J call TRBJ1-4, with a weak D call TRBD1 (5 bases). Trimming removed 4 bases at V and 8 bases at J, with 23 bases between. The CDR3 has 17 residues. Germline V gene sequence: CDR1 SEHNR, CDR2 FQNEAQ (reference sequence). The CDR3 loop is CASSSDSTLPNREKLFF. CDR3 in DNA: TGTGCCAGCAGCTCCGACAGCACCCTCCCTAATCGGGAAAAACTGTTTTTT.

This clonotype has just a few counts. This chain links TRBV20-1 with TRBJ2-7; D call uncertain. Germline loops: CDR1 DFQATT, CDR2 SNEGSKA (reference sequence). V shed 8 bases and J shed 2 bases, with 19 bases lying between them. The CDR3 length is 14 residues. CDR3 loop: CSTYEFSNPYEQYF. Written as DNA, the CDR3 is TGCAGTACTTACGAGTTTTCGAACCCCTACGAGCAGTACTTC.

The chain combines TRBV6-2 or TRBV6-3 with TRBJ2-5, with no clear D. The CDR3 is made up of 15 amino acids. V shed 4 bases and J shed 4 bases, with 16 bases lying between them. Germline values: CDR1 MNHEY, CDR2 SVGEGT. The CDR3 reads CASSFSQKRRETQYF. The CDR3 DNA sequence: TGTGCCAGCAGTTTTTCCCAGAAACGGCGAGAGACCCAGTACTTC.

The sample holds a few counts of this clonotype. The chain combines TRBV4-1 with TRBJ2-5; D may be TRBD2 (7 bases). CDR1 MGHRA and CDR2 YSYEKL come from the germline V gene. V dropped 1 base and J dropped 3 bases, with 18 bases sitting between them. This CDR3 has 17 residues. CDR3 coding DNA: TGCGCCAGCAGCCAAGTCCCTGGTCGGGGGGCTGAAGAGACCCAGTACTTC. Translated: CASSQVPGRGAEETQYF.

This clonotype was seen more than once but under ten times. V and J are TRBV6-5 and TRBJ2-3; 12 bases match TRBD2. Germline assignment: CDR1 MNHEY and CDR2 SVGAGI. Trimming at V came to 4 bases and at J to 5 bases, leaving 10 bases not matched to a gene. The CDR3 is 17 amino acids. The DNA of the CDR3 is TGTGCCAGCAGTTCGCTTCGACTAGCGGGAGCTAAAGATACGCAGTATTTT. Encoded protein: CASSSLRLAGAKDTQYF.

This clonotype was recorded a few times. The V and J genes are TRBV18 and TRBJ2-3, with D perhaps TRBD2 (5 bases). Trimming left V 6 bases short and J 2 bases short, with 9 bases between. The CDR3 is 13 amino acids. Per the germline V gene, CDR1 is KGHSH and CDR2 is LQKENI. CDR3 coding DNA: TGTGCCAGCTCTACACTAGTCACAGATACGCAGTATTTT. This translates into CASSTLVTDTQYF.

This clonotype was counted only a few times. The rearrangement uses TRBV4-1 and TRBJ1-6, with D unresolved. The V end lost 0 bases, the J end lost 8 bases, and 11 bases lay between the germline ends. The germline V gene encodes CDR1 MGHRA and CDR2 YSYEKL. The CDR3 runs to 15 residues. The CDR3 here is CASSQDRVPHSPLHF. CDR3 nucleotides: TGCGCCAGCAGCCAAGACCGGGTCCCACATTCACCCCTCCACTTT.

The chain uses TRBV29-1 and TRBJ2-7; no firm D call. Trimming left V 4 bases short and J 4 bases short, with 8 bases between. From germline, CDR1 is SQVTM and CDR2 ANQGSEA. The CDR3 covers 11 residues. As DNA, the CDR3 is TGCAGCGTTGTCGGATCATACGAGCAGTACTTC. It translates to CSVVGSYEQYF.

A word on this clonotype: The CDR3 does not end in the conserved phenylalanine or tryptophan, so this is likely a read error. The genes are TRBV19 and TRBJ1-1; weak D call: TRBD1 (5 bases). Trimming shortened V by 4 bases and J by 2 bases, and 17 bases separated the two germline ends. The CDR3 runs to 16 residues. CDR1 LNHDA and CDR2 SQIVND come from the germline V gene (reference sequence). The CDR3 reads CASSSERGRRNTEAFC. The DNA for the CDR3 is TGTGCCAGTAGTAGTGAGAGGGGACGAAGAAACACTGAAGCTTTCTGT.

The J gene is TRBJ1-3, the V gene TRBV29-1; D perhaps matches TRBD1 (6 bases). V was pared by 2 bases and J by 3 bases, with 8 bases between. The CDR3 length is 13 residues. Germline V gene lookup returns CDR1 SQVTM and CDR2 ANQGSEA. The CDR3 nucleotides are TGCAGCGTTGAACCCAGGGGTGGAAACACCATATATTTT. Residues: CSVEPRGGNTIYF.

The chain has TRBV10-3 and TRBJ2-7; D not certain. V was clipped by 0 bases and J by 7 bases, with 10 bases between them. Germline assignment: CDR1 ENHRY and CDR2 SYGVKD. CDR3 size: 13 residues. The DNA of the CDR3 is TGTGCCATCAGTGAGTCGGTGGGTGGGGAGCAGTACTTC. Amino acid sequence: CAISESVGGEQYF.

This chain connects TRBV7-2 to TRBJ2-2; D is perhaps TRBD2 (6 bases). The CDR3 consists of 16 residues. V was clipped by 1 base and J by 2 bases, with 11 bases between them. Germline-derived CDR1 and CDR2 are SGHTA and FQGNSA. The CDR3 is CASSLDRGYNTGELFF. CDR3 in DNA: TGTGCCAGCAGCTTAGATCGGGGGTATAACACCGGGGAGCTGTTTTTT.

This clonotype was counted a single time. J is TRBJ2-7 and V is TRBV20-1, with D maybe TRBD2 (6 bases). Germline V gene data show CDR1 as DFQATT and CDR2 as SNEGSKA (reference sequence). Trimming pared 5 bases from V and 0 bases from J, leaving 11 bases between. The CDR3 extends over 13 amino acids. The CDR3 nucleotides read TGCAGTGCTGGTGACGGGAGCTCCTACGAGCAGTACTTC. As protein: CSAGDGSSYEQYF.

This clonotype was detected ten times or more. This chain joins TRBV29-1 and TRBJ1-1; D ambiguous. CDR3 size: 13 residues. V was trimmed by 5 bases and J by 0 bases, leaving 10 bases between them. Germline CDR1 reads SQVTM; CDR2 reads ANQGSEA. CDR3 sequence: CSVTGRLNTEAFF. For the CDR3, the DNA is TGCAGCGTTACGGGCCGACTGAACACTGAAGCTTTCTTT.

This clonotype was seen only a few times. V usage is TRBV6-5 and J usage is TRBJ1-5, with unresolved D. Trimming took off 0 bases at V and 2 bases at J, with 8 bases between the two ends. The CDR3 has 15 amino acids. CDR1 is MNHEY and CDR2 is SVGAGI in the germline V gene. The DNA of the CDR3 is TGTGCCAGCAGTTACTCCCAACTTGGCAATCAGCCCCAGCATTTT. It specifies CASSYSQLGNQPQHF.

This clonotype has more than one count but fewer than ten. This chain links TRBV19 with TRBJ1-1; a weak D match, TRBD1 (5 bases). The CDR3 sequence is 14 residues long. Trimming left V 3 bases short and J 0 bases short, with 8 bases between. In germline, CDR1 is LNHDA, CDR2 SQIVND (reference sequence). CDR3 amino acids: CASSIDSLNTEAFF. The CDR3 DNA reads as TGTGCCAGTAGTATCGACAGCTTGAACACTGAAGCTTTCTTT.

V is TRBV7-9 and J is TRBJ2-5, with unresolved D. Trimming left V 0 bases short and J 5 bases short, with 4 bases between. This CDR3 is built from 12 residues. In germline, CDR1 is SEHNR, CDR2 FQNEAQ (reference sequence). The CDR3 DNA sequence: TGTGCCAGCAGCTTAGCGAGTGAGACCCAGTACTTC. This gives the protein CASSLASETQYF.

This clonotype has just a few counts. The CDR3 loop reads CASSFGALTEAFF. The CDR3 region has the DNA TGTGCCAGCAGTTTCGGGGCTCTCACTGAAGCTTTCTTT. V is TRBV12-3 or TRBV12-4 and J is TRBJ1-1, with D perhaps TRBD1 (5 bases). The ends were cut back, 3 bases at V and 4 bases at J, with 9 bases in the middle. The CDR3 is 13 amino acids.

The chain is built from TRBV6-5 and TRBJ2-3; D possibly corresponds to TRBD2 (5 bases). Trimming left V 2 bases short and J 2 bases short, with 8 bases between. The CDR3 is made up of 14 amino acids. Per germline, CDR1 MNHEY and CDR2 SVGAGI. CDR3 nucleotides: TGTGCCAGCAGTTACGGGAGCAACACAGATACGCAGTATTTT. Translating it yields CASSYGSNTDTQYF.

This clonotype was recorded a few times. The rearrangement uses TRBV30 and TRBJ1-1, with TRBD1 identical over 7 bases. The CDR3 sequence is 18 residues long. J lost 2 bases, V lost 0 bases, and 15 bases had no gene match. The V gene's germline CDR1 is GTSNPN and CDR2 SVGIG (reference sequence). The CDR3 loop reads CAWSVLRTFRDSNTEAFF. CDR3 DNA: TGTGCCTGGAGTGTACTAAGGACATTTCGGGACAGCAACACTGAAGCTTTCTTT.

The chain carries TRBV4-3 and TRBJ2-7; D is possibly TRBD1 (5 bases). Germline-derived CDR1 and CDR2 are LGHNA and YSLEER. The CDR3 totals 15 residues. The germline V and J ends were trimmed by 0 bases and 4 bases, with 13 bases remaining between them. The CDR3 coding sequence is TGCGCCAGCAGCCAAGACGGACCAGGGCAGTACGAGCAGTACTTC. Amino acid sequence: CASSQDGPGQYEQYF.

This rearrangement joins TRBV6-1 to TRBJ1-1; 8 bases agree with TRBD1. This CDR3 contains 13 residues. CDR1 is MNHNS and CDR2 is SASEGT in the germline V gene. J was trimmed by 3 bases and V by 8 bases; bases with no gene match: 5. The CDR3 coding sequence is TGTGCCAGCGGACAGGGTGAGGACACTGAAGCTTTCTTT. Its translation is CASGQGEDTEAFF.

This sequence joins TRBV9 and TRBJ1-1, with TRBD1 as a possible D gene (5 bases). The CDR3 has 15 residues. Germline CDR1 and CDR2: SGDLS and YYNGEE. Trimming removed 0 bases at V and 1 base at J, with 10 bases between. The CDR3 loop reads CASSVATDRNTEAFF. In DNA form, the CDR3 reads TGTGCCAGCAGCGTAGCTACCGACAGGAACACTGAAGCTTTCTTT.

This clonotype has a single count. A read error may be the cause here, since a much bigger clone is one base away. The V and J genes are TRBV7-9 and TRBJ1-1, with D uncertain. V lost 4 bases, J lost 4 bases, and 13 bases lay in between. Germline-derived CDR1 and CDR2 are SEHNR and FQNEAQ (reference sequence). The CDR3 is made up of 14 amino acids. The CDR3 here is CASSSEVRSTEAFF. The CDR3 DNA is TGTGCCAGCAGCTCCGAGGTTAGGAGCACTGAAGCTTTCTTT.

This clonotype was seen a few times. The chain joins TRBV20-1 to TRBJ2-5; D is perhaps TRBD2 (7 bases). Trimming shortened V by 4 bases and J by 5 bases, and 14 bases separated the two germline ends. Per the germline V gene, CDR1 is DFQATT and CDR2 is SNEGSKA (reference sequence). This CDR3 spans 13 amino acids. The CDR3, as DNA: TGCAGTGCTACGAAGGGGGGGCCGGAGACCCAGTACTTC. It encodes CSATKGGPETQYF.

The chain has TRBV7-9 and TRBJ2-7, with 9 bases that match TRBD1. Looked up from germline, CDR1 is SEHNR and CDR2 is FQNEAQ (reference sequence). V shed 5 bases, J shed 0 bases, and the junction held 5 bases outside the gene matches. This CDR3 contains 15 residues. Written as DNA, the CDR3 is TGTGCCAGCAGCCGCCTGACAGGGGGCTCCTACGAGCAGTACTTC. The encoded protein is CASSRLTGGSYEQYF.